Shown below are 31 T cell receptor beta chains from a single sample sequenced in a study of shared clonotypes between healthy human individuals. Measured with immunoSEQ multiplex PCR; TCRdb has only the in-frame clones, and not every one. This sample has a few hundred thousand clones; 97% occur once, and the top ten carry about 0.06%. What was sequenced was naive CD4+ T cells sorted from blood. Documented subset: CD45RA+ positively selected. Receptor source: a woman in her twenties or thirties in good health.

This chain connects TRBV5-5 to TRBJ2-5, with D uncertain. The V end lost 4 bases, the J end lost 1 base, and 17 bases lay between the germline ends. The CDR3 covers 16 residues. The germline CDR1 and CDR2 sequences are SGHKS and YYEKEE (reference sequence). CDR3: CASSPSLAISQETQYF. In DNA, the CDR3 is TGTGCCAGCAGCCCTAGTTTAGCCATCTCCCAAGAGACCCAGTACTTC.

V gene TRBV18 combines with J gene TRBJ2-2; TRBD2 aligns across 9 bases. Trimming removed 3 bases from V and 3 bases from J; junction bases left unmatched: 8. There are 17 residues in the CDR3. Germline V gene data show CDR1 as KGHSH and CDR2 as LQKENI. CDR3 amino acids: CASSPRTSAIYTGELFF. The CDR3 nucleotides are TGTGCCAGCTCACCTAGGACTAGCGCGATTTACACCGGGGAGCTGTTTTTT.

This chain uses TRBV7-6 with TRBJ2-1; D possibly matches TRBD1 or TRBD2 (6 bases each). This CDR3 has 17 amino acids. V shed 1 base and J shed 0 bases, with 13 bases lying between them. Germline values: CDR1 SGHVS, CDR2 FNYEAQ. The CDR3, as DNA: TGTGCCAGCAGCTTAGAGGGGGGAATTTTCTCCTACAATGAGCAGTTCTTC. Its protein is CASSLEGGIFSYNEQFF.

This clone was recorded once. The J gene is TRBJ2-5, the V gene TRBV28; no reliable D call. The CDR3 runs to 11 residues. Germline V gene lookup returns CDR1 MDHEN and CDR2 SYDVKM. Between the trimmed V and J ends, which lost 5 bases and 7 bases, there was a span of 8 bases. The CDR3 here is CASSLRVTQYF. DNA of the CDR3: TGTGCCAGCAGTCTTAGGGTGACCCAGTACTTC.

J is TRBJ1-2 and V is TRBV6-6, with TRBD1 matching 8 bases. The ends lost 6 bases at V and 2 bases at J; junction bases unmatched: 11. Germline CDR1 and CDR2: MNHNY and SVGAGI (reference sequence). This CDR3 has 16 amino acids. The CDR3 DNA sequence: TGTGCCAGCAGGCTTTCCGGGACAGGCGCGAACTATGGCTACACCTTC. This encodes CASRLSGTGANYGYTF.

The chain uses TRBV9 and TRBJ2-2, with 13 bases aligning to TRBD2. The CDR3 sequence is 15 residues long. The ends lost 4 bases at V and 5 bases at J; junction bases unmatched: 2. Germline values: CDR1 SGDLS, CDR2 YYNGEE. The CDR3 region is CASSLLAGGTGELFF. The CDR3 nucleotides read TGTGCCAGCAGCTTACTAGCGGGAGGGACCGGGGAGCTGTTTTTT. The full variable domain, completed using reference TRBV9 and TRBJ2-2, is DSGVTQTPKHLITATGQRVTLRCSPRSGDLSVYWYQQSLDQGLQFLIQYYNGEERAKGNILERFSAQQFPDLHSELNLSSLELGDSALYFCASSLLAGGTGELFFGEGSRLTVL.

This sequence joins TRBV19 and TRBJ1-1; the match to TRBD1 covers 10 bases. Germline trimming cut 4 bases from V and 0 bases from J; bases unmatched to any gene: 11. Germline-derived CDR1 and CDR2 are LNHDA and SQIVND (reference sequence). The CDR3 totals 18 residues. DNA of the CDR3: TGTGCCAGTAGTACTTCCGGGACAGGGGCCTTCGTGAACACTGAAGCTTTCTTT. This codes for CASSTSGTGAFVNTEAFF.

The chain has TRBV9 and TRBJ2-4; D perhaps matches TRBD2 (5 bases). This CDR3 has 15 amino acids. Trimming shortened V by 0 bases and J by 5 bases, and 12 bases separated the two germline ends. Germline V CDR1 and CDR2: SGDLS, YYNGEE. The DNA of the CDR3 is TGTGCCAGCAGCGTAGGCGGGCTGTTTGAAAACATTCAGTACTTC. Protein: CASSVGGLFENIQYF.

This clone was recorded once. This chain uses TRBV7-6 with TRBJ1-6; tentatively, D is TRBD1 (6 bases). Germline CDR1 and CDR2: SGHVS and FNYEAQ. V lost 2 bases, J lost 7 bases, and 6 bases lay in between. The CDR3 has 13 residues. CDR3 coding DNA: TGTGCCAGCAGCTTAACAGGGAATTCACCCCTCCACTTT. This gives the protein CASSLTGNSPLHF.

This sequence joins TRBV19 and TRBJ2-1, with 7 bases that match TRBD2. This CDR3 is 16 amino acids long. Germline lookup yields CDR1 LNHDA and CDR2 SQIVND (reference sequence). Unmatched junction bases numbered 4, after V lost 2 bases and J lost 0 bases. CDR3: CASSIMGGSSYNEQFF. The CDR3 nucleotides read TGTGCCAGTAGTATAATGGGGGGGAGCTCCTACAATGAGCAGTTCTTC.

The chain recombines TRBV19 with TRBJ1-1; TRBD1 might be the D (6 bases). CDR3 length: 15 residues. The germline gives CDR1 LNHDA, CDR2 SQIVND (reference sequence). Trimming took 11 bases from V and 4 from J, leaving 23 bases between them. Here the CDR3 reads CAASKVAGAATEAFF. The DNA of the CDR3 is TGTGCCGCCAGTAAGGTCGCGGGGGCGGCCACTGAAGCTTTCTTT. Using reference TRBV19 and TRBJ1-1 for the parts outside the CDR3, the full variable domain is DGGITQSPKYLFRKEGQNVTLSCEQNLNHDAMYWYRQDPGQGLRLIYYSQIVNDFQKGDIAEGYSVSREKKESFPLTVTSAQKNPTAFYLCAASKVAGAATEAFFGQGTRLTVV.

V and J are TRBV5-1 and TRBJ2-1, with 13 bases matching TRBD2. The CDR3 sequence is 14 residues long. J gave up 8 bases and V 3 bases, and 2 bases lay outside the gene matches. Germline CDR1 is SGHRS and CDR2 is YFSETQ. CDR3 nucleotide sequence: TGCGCCAGCAGCTCCGGGACTAGCGGGGATGAGCAGTTCTTC. This codes for CASSSGTSGDEQFF.

This clone was recorded once. V usage is TRBV23-1 and J usage is TRBJ1-5, with 11 bases fitting TRBD1. TRBV23-1 is recorded as an ORF, its role being uncertain. V was pared by 2 bases and J by 2 bases, with 8 bases of the junction left unmatched. The CDR3 is 18 residues long. CDR3 region: CASSQDGTGGVGNQPQHF. The CDR3 nucleotides read TGCGCCAGCAGTCAAGATGGGACAGGGGGTGTCGGCAATCAGCCCCAGCATTTT.

V gene TRBV7-8 combines with J gene TRBJ2-4; D is unclear. CDR1 and CDR2 (germline): SGHVS, FQNEAQ. The germline V and J ends were trimmed by 5 bases and 0 bases, with 14 bases remaining between them. The CDR3 length is 16 residues. Here the CDR3 DNA reads TGTGCCAGCAGCCCCCAGTCCTTACTAGCCAAAAACATTCAGTACTTC. This codes for CASSPQSLLAKNIQYF.

CDR3 region: CASSLLQGTEAFF. CDR3 DNA: TGTGCCAGCAGCTTGTTGCAAGGGACTGAAGCTTTCTTT. This chain connects TRBV5-5 to TRBJ1-1; D unresolved. Trimming removed 1 base from V and 5 bases from J, with 9 bases in between. Per the germline V gene, CDR1 is SGHKS and CDR2 is YYEKEE (reference sequence). The CDR3 length is 13 residues.

The chain employs TRBV4-2 and TRBJ1-3; D is unresolved. This CDR3 is 17 amino acids long. Per germline, CDR1 LGHNA and CDR2 YNFKEQ. V lost 2 bases and J 0 bases, leaving 14 bases between the germline ends. CDR3 coding DNA: TGTGCCAGCAGCCAAATGCACGGAGCGAGCTCTGGAAACACCATATATTTT. Translating it yields CASSQMHGASSGNTIYF.

V gene TRBV19 combines with J gene TRBJ2-1; the match to TRBD1 covers 9 bases. Germline CDR1 LNHDA, CDR2 SQIVND (reference sequence). This CDR3 contains 17 residues. The V segment lost 8 bases and the J segment 3 bases; nucleotides outside the gene matches: 14. The CDR3, as DNA: TGTGCCAGTTGTAATCATCCCGGGACAGGGAACTACAATGAGCAGTTCTTC. Protein sequence: CASCNHPGTGNYNEQFF.

The chain recombines TRBV5-1 with TRBJ2-7, with a weak D call TRBD1 (6 bases). CDR3 size: 17 residues. The germline V and J ends were trimmed by 4 bases and 7 bases, with 27 bases remaining between them. The germline CDR1 and CDR2 sequences are SGHRS and YFSETQ. This CDR3 is CASSPGTQTPTDEEQYF. DNA of the CDR3: TGCGCCAGCAGCCCTGGGACACAGACACCAACAGACGAAGAGCAGTACTTC.

V gene TRBV28 combines with J gene TRBJ1-4; D might be TRBD1 (5 bases). In germline, CDR1 is MDHEN, CDR2 SYDVKM. This CDR3 contains 15 residues. The germline V and J ends were trimmed by 5 bases and 5 bases, with 15 bases remaining between them. CDR3: CASSTPQEGNEKLFF. The CDR3 DNA sequence: TGTGCCAGCAGTACCCCGCAGGAGGGGAATGAAAAACTGTTTTTT.

The chain employs TRBV28 and TRBJ2-7; D is undetermined. Germline loops: CDR1 MDHEN, CDR2 SYDVKM. Trimming took off 6 bases at V and 2 bases at J, with 17 bases between the two ends. CDR3 length: 15 residues. The CDR3 reads CASSPGAATPYEQYF. The CDR3, as DNA: TGTGCCAGCAGCCCGGGTGCCGCGACTCCCTACGAGCAGTACTTC.

This clone was seen a single time. The chain joins TRBV10-1 to TRBJ2-7, with 11 bases fitting TRBD2. Germline assignment: CDR1 WNHNN and CDR2 SYGVQD (reference sequence). The CDR3 runs 16 residues. V dropped 5 bases and J dropped 5; count of bases not matched to a gene: 11. CDR3 region: CASSPDRLAGKDEQYF. CDR3 DNA sequence: TGCGCCAGCAGTCCCGACAGACTAGCGGGAAAAGACGAGCAGTACTTC.

The chain has TRBV11-1 and TRBJ1-5; 7 nucleotides align to TRBD1. The CDR3 extends over 15 amino acids. V lost 4 bases and J lost 5; bases outside the gene matches: 8. Germline V gene lookup returns CDR1 SGHAT and CDR2 FQDESV (reference sequence). In nucleotides, the CDR3 is TGTGCCAGCAGCTCCCCGGGACAGTATTATCAGCCCCAGCATTTT. This encodes CASSSPGQYYQPQHF.

This chain connects TRBV28 to TRBJ1-5; D unclear. The ends were cut back, 2 bases at V and 1 base at J, with 12 bases in the middle. CDR1 is MDHEN and CDR2 is SYDVKM in the germline V gene. CDR3 size: 16 residues. CDR3 DNA sequence: TGTGCCAGCAGTTTAACGGTACTCCGGAGCAATCAGCCCCAGCATTTT. Its protein is CASSLTVLRSNQPQHF.

The rearrangement uses TRBV10-1 and TRBJ2-1; maybe TRBD2 (6 bases). This CDR3 contains 15 residues. Trimming stripped 5 bases from V and 6 bases from J, with 17 bases between. Germline-derived CDR1 and CDR2 are WNHNN and SYGVQD (reference sequence). The CDR3 spells CASSLQHKRANEQFF. The CDR3 bases are TGCGCCAGCAGTCTTCAGCACAAGCGGGCCAATGAGCAGTTCTTC.

The chain joins TRBV6-6 to TRBJ1-3, with a weak D call TRBD1 (6 bases). Between the trimmed V and J ends, which lost 2 bases and 1 base, there was a span of 9 bases. CDR3 length: 15 amino acids. Germline assignment: CDR1 MNHNY and CDR2 SVGAGI (reference sequence). This CDR3 reads CASSYGQSSGNTIYF. CDR3 nucleotide sequence: TGTGCCAGCAGTTACGGACAGTCTTCTGGAAACACCATATATTTT.

The rearrangement links TRBV5-1 to TRBJ1-5; tentative D call: TRBD1 (6 bases). V gave up 4 bases and J gave up 4 bases, with 15 bases separating them. The germline V gene has CDR1 SGHRS and CDR2 YFSETQ. This CDR3 is 15 amino acids long. For the CDR3, the DNA is TGCGCCAGCAGCCCGCTGGGGGGCGATAATCAGCCCCAGCATTTT. It is translated as CASSPLGGDNQPQHF. The whole variable domain, filled in from reference TRBV5-1 and TRBJ1-5, reads KAGVTQTPRYLIKTRGQQVTLSCSPISGHRSVSWYQQTPGQGLQFLFEYFSETQRNKGNFPGRFSGRQFSNSRSEMNVSTLELGDSALYLCASSPLGGDNQPQHFGDGTRLSIL.

The rearrangement joins TRBV5-1 to TRBJ2-7; 7 bases match TRBD2. The CDR3 loop spans 15 amino acids. Germline CDR1 SGHRS, CDR2 YFSETQ. V shed 0 bases and J 7 bases; nucleotides not matched to a gene: 10. The CDR3: CASSLVLADSGEQYF. The CDR3 bases are TGCGCCAGCAGCTTGGTGCTAGCGGACTCCGGGGAGCAGTACTTC.

This chain connects TRBV18 to TRBJ2-5; TRBD2 might be the D (5 bases). The ends were cut back, 4 bases at V and 0 bases at J, with 18 bases in the middle. CDR3 length equals 17 residues. CDR1 and CDR2 (germline): KGHSH, LQKENI. CDR3 coding DNA: TGTGCCAGCTCACTCTCCTCAGCGGAGGCGAACCAAGAGACCCAGTACTTC. This gives the protein CASSLSSAEANQETQYF.

This chain links TRBV11-3 with TRBJ2-3, with 8 positions matching TRBD1. Germline V lookup: CDR1 SGHNT, CDR2 YENEEA. This CDR3 contains 13 residues. The V gene end was trimmed by 4 bases and the J gene end by 6 bases; junction bases not matched to a gene: 3. The CDR3 here is CASSSRGLDTQYF. CDR3 bases: TGTGCCAGCAGCTCCAGGGGGCTTGATACGCAGTATTTT.

The chain's CDR3 is CASSLRTSAMSEQFF. The CDR3 coding sequence is TGCGCCAGCAGCTTGCGGACTAGCGCGATGAGCGAGCAGTTCTTC. The chain couples TRBV5-1 to TRBJ2-1; 9 nucleotides line up with TRBD2. The J segment lost 10 bases and the V segment lost 1 base, leaving 9 bases of the junction unmatched. Germline values: CDR1 SGHRS, CDR2 YFSETQ. This CDR3 is built from 15 residues. Using reference TRBV5-1 and TRBJ2-1 for the parts outside the CDR3, the full variable domain is KAGVTQTPRYLIKTRGQQVTLSCSPISGHRSVSWYQQTPGQGLQFLFEYFSETQRNKGNFPGRFSGRQFSNSRSEMNVSTLELGDSALYLCASSLRTSAMSEQFFGPGTRLTVL.

The chain recombines TRBV5-1 with TRBJ2-3, with TRBD1 matching over 8 bases. The CDR3 spans 16 residues. The V and J ends lost 4 bases and 4 bases, in that order; junction bases with no gene match: 11. Germline CDR1 reads SGHRS; CDR2 reads YFSETQ. Here the CDR3 DNA reads TGCGCCAGCAGCCTAGAAGCACAGGGGGAGGCAGATACGCAGTATTTT. The encoded protein is CASSLEAQGEADTQYF.